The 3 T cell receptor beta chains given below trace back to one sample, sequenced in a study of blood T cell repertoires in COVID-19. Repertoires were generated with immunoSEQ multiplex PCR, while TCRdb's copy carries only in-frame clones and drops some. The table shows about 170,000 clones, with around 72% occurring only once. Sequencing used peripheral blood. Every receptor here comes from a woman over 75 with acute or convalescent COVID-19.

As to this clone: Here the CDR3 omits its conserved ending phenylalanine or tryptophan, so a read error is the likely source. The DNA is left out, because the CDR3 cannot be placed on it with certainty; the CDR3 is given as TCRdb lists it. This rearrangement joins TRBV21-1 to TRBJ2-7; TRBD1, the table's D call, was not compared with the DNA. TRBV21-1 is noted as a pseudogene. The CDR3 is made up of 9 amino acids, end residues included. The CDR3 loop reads CASTKNRGS.

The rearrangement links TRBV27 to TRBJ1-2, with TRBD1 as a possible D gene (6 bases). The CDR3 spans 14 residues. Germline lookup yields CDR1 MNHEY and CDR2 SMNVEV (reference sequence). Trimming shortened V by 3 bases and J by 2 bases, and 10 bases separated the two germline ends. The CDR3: CASSFRGTNYGYTF. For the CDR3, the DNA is TGTGCCAGCAGTTTTAGGGGGACCAACTATGGCTACACCTTC.

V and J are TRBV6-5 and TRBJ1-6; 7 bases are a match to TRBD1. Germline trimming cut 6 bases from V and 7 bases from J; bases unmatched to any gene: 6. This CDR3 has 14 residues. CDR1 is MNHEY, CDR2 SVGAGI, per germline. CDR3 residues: CASRRQGLNSPLHF. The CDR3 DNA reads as TGTGCCAGCAGACGACAGGGCCTCAATTCACCCCTCCACTTT.